The 4 T cell receptor beta chains listed next were all sequenced from one sample in a study of blood T cell repertoires in COVID-19. Sequenced by immunoSEQ multiplex PCR; TCRdb stores in-frame clones only, minus some. The table has some 26,000 clones, roughly 82% seen once. Sequences were obtained from peripheral blood. These receptors were taken from a man older than 75 with active or convalescent COVID-19.

The rearrangement joins TRBV20-1 to TRBJ1-3, with D unclear. The germline CDR1 and CDR2 sequences are DFQATT and SNEGSKA (reference sequence). The CDR3 consists of 12 residues. Trimming shortened V by 7 bases and J by 1 base, and 8 bases separated the two germline ends. CDR3 DNA: TGCAGTGTTAGTGCGTCTGGAAACACCATATATTTT. Its translation is CSVSASGNTIYF.

This clone has a single count. The genes are TRBV5-8 and TRBJ2-5; 8 bases match TRBD2. The J segment lost 4 bases and the V segment lost 6 bases, leaving 11 bases of the junction unmatched. There are 15 residues in the CDR3. Germline V CDR1 and CDR2: SGHTS, YDEGEE. The CDR3 nucleotides are TGTGCCAGCACCCTTGGCGCGGGAGGTCGAGAGACCCAGTACTTC. Encoded protein: CASTLGAGGRETQYF.

There are a few counts of this clone. The chain combines TRBV6-5 with TRBJ1-1; perhaps TRBD1 as D (6 bases). This CDR3 spans 14 amino acids. Trimming left V 4 bases short and J 1 base short, with 10 bases between. The V gene's germline CDR1 is MNHEY and CDR2 SVGAGI. The CDR3 protein is CASSWRTENTEAFF. The CDR3 DNA follows: TGTGCCAGCAGTTGGAGGACAGAGAACACTGAAGCTTTCTTT.

This clone was seen a handful of times. The genes are TRBV3-1 (or the pseudogene TRBV3-2) and TRBJ1-1, with a weak D call TRBD1 (6 bases). Germline V lookup: CDR1 LGHDT, CDR2 YNNKEL (reference sequence). V lost 3 bases to trimming and J lost 4 bases, with 12 bases between them. This CDR3 has 14 amino acids. CDR3 region: CASSQRQGSTEAFF. CDR3 in DNA: TGTGCCAGCAGCCAGAGGCAGGGGAGCACTGAAGCTTTCTTT.